A selection of T cell receptor beta chains follows, all from one sample in a study of T cells in Graves' hyperthyroidism and ophthalmopathy. TCRdb reprocessed the multiplex PCR reads via MiXCR and lists one record per CDR3 protein. Of 490,000 or so distinct CDR3 sequences listed, approximately 48% are singletons. Material: peripheral blood or thyroid tissue (not recorded which). The receptor source for this set is an adult woman with Graves' disease, either hyperthyroidism or ophthalmopathy (not recorded which). Each CDR3 is given with its conserved first and last residue. D genes are given only for firm matches. Clone size is stated in some rows and not others, as once, few, many or a class when expanded.

v_gene: TRBV29-1; j_gene: TRBJ1-2; abundance: few; d_gene: -; CDR3aa: CSVEETALSYTF; CDR3nt: TGCAGCGTTGAAGAAACGGCCCTGAGCTACACCTTC
v_gene: TRBV29-1; j_gene: TRBJ2-7; abundance: -; d_gene: TRBD2; CDR3aa: CSAYGLAGKEGSYEQYF; CDR3nt: TGCAGTGCTTATGGACTAGCGGGAAAAGAGGGGAGCTACGAGCAGTACTTC
v_gene: TRBV6-1; j_gene: TRBJ2-5; abundance: many; d_gene: TRBD2; CDR3aa: CAILTSGRETQYF; CDR3nt: TGTGCCATCCTAACTAGCGGGAGAGAGACCCAGTACTTC
v_gene: TRBV29-1; j_gene: TRBJ2-5; abundance: -; d_gene: TRBD1; CDR3aa: CSVENRGSSETQYF; CDR3nt: TGCAGCGTTGAGAACAGGGGGTCATCAGAGACCCAGTACTTC
v_gene: TRBV6-5; j_gene: TRBJ2-7; abundance: many; d_gene: TRBD1; CDR3aa: CASSPDRGVYEQYF; CDR3nt: TGTGCCAGCAGCCCCGACAGGGGGGTCTACGAGCAGTACTTC
v_gene: TRBV7-9; j_gene: TRBJ1-1; abundance: -; d_gene: -; CDR3aa: CASSLAPGVYTEAFF; CDR3nt: TGTGCCAGCAGCTTAGCACCAGGGGTTTACACTGAAGCTTTCTTT
v_gene: TRBV20-1; j_gene: TRBJ2-7; abundance: -; d_gene: -; CDR3aa: CSARAGLSYEQYF; CDR3nt: TGCAGTGCTAGAGCGGGGCTCTCCTACGAGCAGTACTTC
v_gene: TRBV7-2; j_gene: TRBJ2-3; abundance: -; d_gene: TRBD2; CDR3aa: CASRDGRGTDTQYF; CDR3nt: TGTGCCAGCAGGGACGGGAGGGGGACAGATACGCAGTATTTT
v_gene: TRBV7-6; j_gene: TRBJ2-7; abundance: -; d_gene: -; CDR3aa: CASSSADEQYF; CDR3nt: TGTGCCAGCAGTTCCGCTGACGAGCAGTACTTC
v_gene: TRBV7-9; j_gene: TRBJ1-2; abundance: many; d_gene: -; CDR3aa: CASSPTGYGYTF; CDR3nt: TGTGCCAGCAGCCCAACAGGCTATGGCTACACCTTC
v_gene: TRBV2; j_gene: TRBJ2-2; abundance: few; d_gene: -; CDR3aa: CASSDANTGELFF; CDR3nt: TGTGCCAGCAGTGATGCGAACACCGGGGAGCTGTTTTTT
v_gene: TRBV6-2/TRBV6-3; j_gene: TRBJ2-7; abundance: -; d_gene: TRBD2; CDR3aa: CASAKREGAKPYEQYF; CDR3nt: TGTGCCAGTGCAAAGCGGGAGGGTGCCAAACCCTACGAGCAGTACTTC
v_gene: TRBV7-8; j_gene: TRBJ2-7; abundance: many; d_gene: TRBD2; CDR3aa: CASSPGLAGVNEQYF; CDR3nt: TGTGCCAGCAGCCCGGGACTAGCGGGAGTCAACGAGCAGTACTTC
v_gene: TRBV7-6; j_gene: TRBJ2-5; abundance: -; d_gene: -; CDR3aa: CASSLDSIQEAQYF; CDR3nt: TGTGCCAGCAGCTTGGACAGTATCCAAGAGGCCCAGTACTTC
v_gene: TRBV15; j_gene: TRBJ1-4; abundance: many; d_gene: TRBD1; CDR3aa: CATSVRQGWGEKLFF; CDR3nt: TGTGCCACCAGCGTAAGACAGGGGTGGGGTGAAAAACTGTTTTTT
v_gene: TRBV15; j_gene: TRBJ1-3; abundance: -; d_gene: -; CDR3aa: CATSRGDSASGNTIYF; CDR3nt: TGTGCCACCAGCAGAGGAGACAGTGCCTCTGGAAACACCATATATTTT
v_gene: TRBV29-1; j_gene: TRBJ1-3; abundance: once; d_gene: -; CDR3aa: CSLMEGFGNTIYF; CDR3nt: TGCAGCTTAATGGAGGGGTTTGGAAACACCATATATTTT
v_gene: TRBV19; j_gene: TRBJ1-5; abundance: -; d_gene: -; CDR3aa: CASKAGGRQPQHF; CDR3nt: TGTGCCAGTAAGGCGGGGGGGCGACAGCCCCAGCATTTT
v_gene: TRBV7-9; j_gene: TRBJ1-4; abundance: -; d_gene: -; CDR3aa: CASSTRDEKLFF; CDR3nt: TGTGCCAGCAGCACTAGGGATGAAAAACTGTTTTTT
v_gene: TRBV29-1; j_gene: TRBJ2-7; abundance: -; d_gene: -; CDR3aa: CSLGGADSYEQYF; CDR3nt: TGCAGCTTAGGAGGGGCTGACTCCTACGAGCAGTACTTC
v_gene: TRBV25-1; j_gene: TRBJ1-2; abundance: -; d_gene: TRBD1; CDR3aa: CASSASQGAQDYGYTF; CDR3nt: TGTGCCAGCAGTGCTAGCCAGGGGGCGCAGGACTATGGCTACACCTTC
v_gene: TRBV19; j_gene: TRBJ1-5; abundance: -; d_gene: -; CDR3aa: CASTPGREGQNQPQHF; CDR3nt: TGTGCCAGTACCCCCGGAAGGGAGGGGCAAAATCAGCCCCAGCATTTT
v_gene: TRBV12-5; j_gene: TRBJ1-1; abundance: -; d_gene: -; CDR3aa: CASGFGQSEAFF; CDR3nt: TGTGCTAGTGGTTTCGGACAGTCTGAAGCTTTCTTT
v_gene: TRBV7-9; j_gene: TRBJ1-1; abundance: -; d_gene: -; CDR3aa: CASSAPFGGMNTEAFF; CDR3nt: TGTGCCAGCAGTGCGCCTTTTGGGGGCATGAACACTGAAGCTTTCTTT
v_gene: TRBV10-2; j_gene: TRBJ1-3; abundance: few; d_gene: -; CDR3aa: CASSLTSARAGGNTIYF; CDR3nt: TGCGCCAGCAGCCTTACGAGTGCGAGGGCAGGAGGAAACACCATATATTTT
v_gene: TRBV5-1; j_gene: TRBJ2-5; abundance: -; d_gene: -; CDR3aa: CASSLQGWEETQYF; CDR3nt: TGCGCCAGCAGCTTGCAGGGGTGGGAAGAGACCCAGTACTTC
v_gene: TRBV2; j_gene: TRBJ1-5; abundance: many; d_gene: TRBD1; CDR3aa: CASRGDSYQPQHF; CDR3nt: TGTGCCAGCAGAGGGGACAGCTATCAGCCCCAGCATTTT
v_gene: TRBV19; j_gene: TRBJ1-1; abundance: many; d_gene: -; CDR3aa: CASRIAGAERGAFF; CDR3nt: TGTGCCAGTAGAATTGCGGGGGCAGAACGAGGGGCTTTCTTT